The 30 T cell receptor beta chains below were found in one sample sequenced in a study of T cell repertoires in cytomegalovirus infection. These receptors have no known antigen. TCRdb passed the reads through MiXCR, listing each CDR3 protein once. The repertoire holds approximately 1,000,000 distinct CDR3 sequences, with roughly a third as singletons. Sequencing was performed on cultured CD8+ T cells from PBMCs, taken from culture after CMV antigen stimulation. These receptors originate from a human donor in good health (CMV status not recorded). Some clones in this sample may be carry-over from other donors' samples.

This chain connects TRBV6-6 to TRBJ1-1; TRBD1 might be the D (6 bases). Trimming removed 0 bases at V and 3 bases at J, with 11 bases between. The CDR3 is made up of 15 amino acids. Germline CDR1 and CDR2: MNHNY and SVGAGI (reference sequence). DNA for the CDR3: TGTGCCAGCAGTTACTCCTGGGCAGGGGACACTGAAGCTTTCTTT. Translating gives CASSYSWAGDTEAFF.

The chain uses TRBV4-1 and TRBJ2-5; the match to TRBD2 covers 9 bases. Per germline, CDR1 MGHRA and CDR2 YSYEKL. V lost 1 base to trimming and J lost 4 bases; unmatched junction nucleotides: 4. The CDR3 covers 15 residues. The CDR3 spells CASSQGGSGGETQYF. The CDR3 nucleotides read TGCGCCAGCAGCCAAGGTGGTAGCGGGGGAGAGACCCAGTACTTC.

The V and J genes are TRBV27 and TRBJ1-6; 7 positions agree with TRBD1. The trim removed 6 bases at V and 13 bases at J, leaving 9 bases unmatched. The CDR3 totals 13 residues. Germline-derived CDR1 and CDR2 are MNHEY and SMNVEV (reference sequence). The CDR3 DNA reads TGTGCCAGCAGCCGCGGGACAGTCTATCCCCTCCACTTT. This sequence encodes CASSRGTVYPLHF.

The rearrangement joins TRBV7-6 to TRBJ1-2; D unresolved. The CDR3 consists of 13 residues. The germline V gene has CDR1 SGHVS and CDR2 FNYEAQ. Trimming removed 5 bases from V and 3 bases from J, with 10 bases in between. The CDR3, as DNA: TGTGCCAGCAGCCCACCGACGGACTATGGCTACACCTTC. It is translated as CASSPPTDYGYTF.

The CDR3 loop is CASSIAENSYNEQFF. In DNA form, the CDR3 reads TGTGCCAGTAGTATCGCCGAGAACTCCTACAATGAGCAGTTCTTC. The chain recombines TRBV19 with TRBJ2-1; no reliable D call. Trimming left V 3 bases short and J 0 bases short, with 9 bases between. This CDR3 is 15 amino acids long. Germline V CDR1 and CDR2: LNHDA, SQIVND (reference sequence).

This clonotype occurred a few times. The chain employs TRBV7-6 and TRBJ1-1; D is unclear. Germline V lookup: CDR1 SGHVS, CDR2 FNYEAQ. V lost 6 bases, J lost 1 base, and 12 bases lay in between. The CDR3 totals 14 residues. The CDR3 reads CASSELGRNTEAFF. CDR3 sequence (DNA): TGTGCCAGCAGTGAGCTAGGACGGAACACTGAAGCTTTCTTT. Looking up the rest from reference TRBV7-6 and TRBJ1-1 gives the full variable domain: GAGVSQSPRYKVTKRGQDVALRCDPISGHVSLYWYRQALGQGPEFLTYFNYEAQQDKSGLPNDRFSAERPEGSISTLTIQRTEQRDSAMYRCASSELGRNTEAFFGQGTRLTVV.

This clonotype has only a few counts. The chain uses TRBV27 and TRBJ2-7; 7 bases agree with TRBD1. CDR1 MNHEY and CDR2 SMNVEV come from the germline V gene (reference sequence). CDR3 length: 14 residues. The V gene end was trimmed by 5 bases and the J gene end by 2 bases; junction bases not matched to a gene: 6. The CDR3 spells CASSTGQNTYEQYF. The CDR3 bases are TGTGCCAGCAGTACGGGACAGAACACCTACGAGCAGTACTTC.

In its sample, this clonotype was seen a few times. The rearrangement joins TRBV6-6 to TRBJ1-1; D is perhaps TRBD1 (5 bases). The CDR3 sequence is 14 residues long. Germline V CDR1 and CDR2: MNHNY, SVGAGI (reference sequence). Trimming stripped 7 bases from V and 6 bases from J, with 18 bases between. The CDR3 protein is CASTSAMRGPEAFF. The CDR3 DNA sequence: TGTGCCAGCACCTCAGCGATGAGGGGCCCTGAAGCTTTCTTT.

In its sample, this clonotype was seen many times. The V call is TRBV7-2, the J call TRBJ1-6, with 8 bases aligning to TRBD1. The CDR3 loop spans 13 amino acids. Germline-derived CDR1 and CDR2 are SGHTA and FQGNSA. V trimming: 5 bases; J trimming: 14 bases; junction bases outside the gene matches: 8. The CDR3 nucleotides are TGTGCCAGCAGCCCCGGGACAGGAGTCTCCCTCCACTTT. This translates into CASSPGTGVSLHF.

This chain uses TRBV7-6 with TRBJ2-5; the match to TRBD2 covers 8 bases. J gave up 1 base and V 5 bases, and 12 bases lay outside the gene matches. The CDR3 extends over 17 amino acids. The germline CDR1 and CDR2 sequences are SGHVS and FNYEAQ. The CDR3 region has the DNA TGTGCCAGCAGCCTACGGGGAAGCGGGGGCCCCCAAGAGACCCAGTACTTC. Its translation is CASSLRGSGGPQETQYF.

At least ten counts were recorded for this clonotype. The rearrangement joins TRBV7-2 to TRBJ2-3; TRBD2 matches at 10 bases. V lost 1 base, J lost 3 bases, and 7 bases stayed unmatched. CDR3 size: 17 residues. Looked up from germline, CDR1 is SGHTA and CDR2 is FQGNSA. In DNA, the CDR3 is TGTGCCAGCAGCTTAGATCCAGCGGGGGGGCCTACAGATACGCAGTATTTT. Amino acid sequence: CASSLDPAGGPTDTQYF.

This clonotype appeared once. The rearrangement links TRBV7-3 to TRBJ2-1; no firm D call. V was cut by 2 bases and J by 4 bases, with 6 bases left in between. The CDR3 is 13 amino acids. The germline V gene encodes CDR1 SGHTA and CDR2 FQGTGA. The CDR3 nucleotides read TGTGCCAGCAGCTTATATGTATACAATGAGCAGTTCTTC. Its translation is CASSLYVYNEQFF. The full variable domain, its missing parts supplied by reference TRBV7-3 and TRBJ2-1, is GAGVSQTPSNKVTEKGKYVELRCDPISGHTALYWYRQSLGQGPEFLIYFQGTGAADDSGLPNDRFFAVRPEGSVSTLKIQRTERGDSAVYLCASSLYVYNEQFFGPGTRLTVL.

The chain links TRBV6-2 or TRBV6-3 to TRBJ2-1; 9 bases map to TRBD1. Germline CDR1 reads MNHEY; CDR2 reads SVGEGT. CDR3 length: 17 residues. J was trimmed by 5 bases and V by 6 bases; bases with no gene match: 14. CDR3 DNA: TGTGCCAGCAGCTCTCCCGGGACAGGGCTCGGCAACAATGAGCAGTTCTTC. It encodes CASSSPGTGLGNNEQFF.

This rearrangement joins TRBV6-5 to TRBJ1-1; weak D call: TRBD1 (5 bases). V lost 2 bases, J lost 7 bases, and 11 bases lay in between. The CDR3 length is 13 residues. The germline CDR1 and CDR2 sequences are MNHEY and SVGAGI. CDR3 in amino acids: CASSYVGGIEAFF. The DNA of the CDR3 is TGTGCCAGCAGTTACGTGGGGGGTATTGAAGCTTTCTTT.

Remarks on this clonotype: Sequence at one end of the junction differs from germline and may be a read error. This chain uses TRBV7-2 with TRBJ2-3; D possibly corresponds to TRBD2 (5 bases). Germline V gene lookup returns CDR1 SGHTA and CDR2 FQGNSA. This CDR3 spans 15 amino acids. CDR3 coding DNA: TGTGTCAGCAGCTTAAAACCCCCCGGAGGAGATACGCAGTATTTT. This gives the protein CVSSLKPPGGDTQYF.

This clonotype was found a few times. This chain joins TRBV7-6 and TRBJ2-3; TRBD2 agrees at 7 bases. This CDR3 is built from 18 residues. Trimming took 4 bases from V and 4 from J; bases not matched to a gene: 17. In germline, CDR1 is SGHVS, CDR2 FNYEAQ. The CDR3 DNA sequence: TGTGCCAGCAGCTATACGATGCGGGACTCTGGGAGGGCAGATACGCAGTATTTT. It specifies CASSYTMRDSGRADTQYF. Full variable domain (missing parts from reference TRBV7-6 and TRBJ2-3): GAGVSQSPRYKVTKRGQDVALRCDPISGHVSLYWYRQALGQGPEFLTYFNYEAQQDKSGLPNDRFSAERPEGSISTLTIQRTEQRDSAMYRCASSYTMRDSGRADTQYFGPGTRLTVL.

This clonotype showed up many times. The chain has TRBV7-6 and TRBJ2-1; TRBD1 or TRBD2 may be the D gene (6 bases each). The germline gives CDR1 SGHVS, CDR2 FNYEAQ. V gave up 2 bases and J gave up 0 bases, with 14 bases separating them. The CDR3 is made up of 17 amino acids. CDR3 residues: CASSLFEGGFSYNEQFF. CDR3 nucleotide sequence: TGTGCCAGCAGCTTATTTGAGGGGGGCTTCTCCTACAATGAGCAGTTCTTC.

About this clonotype itself: Since a much larger clone is just one base distant, this may be a read error. The chain carries TRBV27 and TRBJ1-2, with 9 bases that match TRBD1. This CDR3 has 13 residues. With V trimmed by 6 bases and J by 8 bases, 7 bases remained unmatched. The germline CDR1 and CDR2 sequences are MNHEY and SMNVEV (reference sequence). CDR3 protein: CASSPTGGDGYTF. Written as DNA, the CDR3 is TGTGCCAGCAGCCCCACAGGGGGCGACGGCTACACCTTC.

The chain combines TRBV5-5 with TRBJ1-1, with D unclear. CDR1 and CDR2 from the germline V gene are SGHKS and YYEKEE (reference sequence). CDR3 length: 15 amino acids. The germline V and J ends were trimmed by 2 bases and 3 bases, with 14 bases remaining between them. The DNA for the CDR3 is TGTGCCAGCAGCTTTCCGATCTTATTGGACACTGAAGCTTTCTTT. The encoded protein is CASSFPILLDTEAFF.

With respect to this clonotype: With a much larger clone just one base away, this may be a read error. V usage is TRBV27 and J usage is TRBJ1-1; D ambiguous. The CDR3 runs to 16 residues. V dropped 4 bases and J dropped 3 bases, with 18 bases sitting between them. CDR1 and CDR2 (germline): MNHEY, SMNVEV (reference sequence). CDR3 residues: CASSYNRLQPDTEAFF. In DNA, the CDR3 is TGTGCCAGCAGTTATAACAGACTACAACCCGACACTGAAGCTTTCTTT.

The rearrangement links TRBV28 to TRBJ2-6; 8 nucleotides align to TRBD1. CDR1 is MDHEN, CDR2 SYDVKM, per germline. This CDR3 has 16 amino acids. With 5 bases clipped from V and 2 bases from J, the junction kept 5 bases outside the gene matches. The CDR3 nucleotides read TGTGCCAGCAGTAAGGACAGGGAGACTGGGGCCAACGTCCTGACTTTC. Translation gives CASSKDRETGANVLTF.

The chain has TRBV29-1 and TRBJ1-2; D not certain. Trimming took off 6 bases at V and 4 bases at J, with 12 bases between the two ends. CDR1 and CDR2 from the germline V gene are SQVTM and ANQGSEA. The CDR3 runs 12 residues. CDR3 protein: CSVAGTSYGYTF. The CDR3 DNA reads as TGCAGCGTGGCGGGAACCAGCTATGGCTACACCTTC.

This clonotype was detected a few times. The chain links TRBV7-9 to TRBJ2-3; TRBD2 aligns across 11 bases. This CDR3 comprises 21 residues. The J segment lost 0 bases and the V segment lost 1 base, leaving 15 bases of the junction unmatched. From germline, CDR1 is SEHNR and CDR2 FQNEAQ (reference sequence). CDR3 loop: CASSLEPGLAAFLVSTDTQYF. The CDR3 nucleotides read TGTGCCAGCAGCTTAGAGCCGGGACTAGCGGCCTTCCTAGTTAGCACAGATACGCAGTATTTT.

At least ten counts were recorded for this clonotype. This chain's CDR3 is CASSSTNLGQMKMNTGELFF. The CDR3 DNA is TGTGCCAGCAGCTCAACGAACCTCGGACAGATGAAGATGAACACCGGGGAGCTGTTTTTT. The chain links TRBV7-9 to TRBJ2-2; perhaps TRBD1 as D (6 bases). Germline V lookup: CDR1 SEHNR, CDR2 FQNEAQ (reference sequence). This CDR3 is built from 20 residues. V was clipped by 4 bases and J by 1 base, with 25 bases between them.

This clonotype was detected many times. The chain employs TRBV27 and TRBJ2-1; D ambiguous. Trimming pared 6 bases from V and 3 bases from J, leaving 15 bases between. The CDR3 runs to 15 residues. CDR1 and CDR2 from the germline V gene are MNHEY and SMNVEV (reference sequence). The chain's CDR3 is CASSLDRSSYNEQFF. The CDR3 DNA reads as TGTGCCAGCAGCTTAGATCGGTCTAGCTACAATGAGCAGTTCTTC.

V usage is TRBV6-2 or TRBV6-3 and J usage is TRBJ2-5, with D maybe TRBD2 (5 bases). The V end lost 6 bases, the J end lost 1 base, and 15 bases lay between the germline ends. Germline CDR1 MNHEY, CDR2 SVGEGT. The CDR3 runs to 15 residues. This chain's CDR3 is CASSSLLDFQETQYF. CDR3 coding DNA: TGTGCCAGCAGCTCCCTACTAGATTTCCAAGAGACCCAGTACTTC.

The chain couples TRBV19 to TRBJ2-5, with TRBD2 identical over 10 bases. The length of the CDR3 is 16 residues. Germline V gene sequence: CDR1 LNHDA, CDR2 SQIVND (reference sequence). V gave up 1 base and J gave up 0 bases; unmatched junction bases: 2. The CDR3, as DNA: TGTGCCAGTAGTATAGTTAGCGGGGGGTACCAAGAGACCCAGTACTTC. Translated: CASSIVSGGYQETQYF.

DNA of the CDR3: TGTGCCAGGCGGGACAGGGAGGCGAACACTGAAGCTTTCTTT. It is translated as CARRDREANTEAFF. V usage is TRBV6-2 or TRBV6-3 and J usage is TRBJ1-1, with 9 bases aligning to TRBD1. The CDR3 runs 14 residues. The junction had 6 bases not matched to a gene; V was cut back by 9 bases and J by 1 base. Germline lookup yields CDR1 MNHEY and CDR2 SVGEGT.

About this clonotype itself: Relative to the germline gene, one junction end is altered; a read error may explain this. This chain links TRBV6-1 with TRBJ2-6; D possibly uses TRBD1 or TRBD2 (6 bases each). Germline-derived CDR1 and CDR2 are MNHNS and SASEGT. CDR3 length: 20 amino acids. The CDR3 region is CASSEEIIPGADSGTNVLTF. For the CDR3, the DNA is TGTGCCAGCAGTGAAGAAATCATTCCGGGGGCCGATTCTGGGACCAACGTCCTGACTTTC.

The chain employs TRBV7-8 and TRBJ2-6; a possible D gene is TRBD1 (6 bases). Trimming pared 3 bases from V and 1 base from J, leaving 16 bases between. The CDR3 has 18 amino acids. Germline CDR1 SGHVS, CDR2 FQNEAQ. The CDR3 protein is CASSLITGSLSGANVLTF. In nucleotides, the CDR3 is TGTGCCAGCAGCTTGATTACAGGGAGCCTTTCTGGGGCCAACGTCCTGACTTTC.